A single sample is the source of the 32 T cell receptor beta chains below, sequenced in a study of long-term antiretroviral therapy in people with HIV. Run at survey level, the immunoSEQ assay was version v3.0. Here immunoSEQ multiplex PCR was the method, and the copy in TCRdb shows in-frame clones only, minus some. This table has some 11,000 clones, around 84% appearing once. Source: unsorted PBMCs, taken roughly 7 years after starting antiretroviral therapy. The source is a man in his forties or fifties with HIV.

The chain employs TRBV11-2 and TRBJ1-2; perhaps TRBD1 as D (5 bases). V lost 4 bases and J 0 bases, leaving 18 bases between the germline ends. The germline V gene encodes CDR1 SGHAT and CDR2 FQNNGV. This CDR3 region has 17 residues. The DNA of the CDR3 is TGTGCCAGCAGCTCCCCGTTGAGGGGTCGGGCTAACTATGGCTACACCTTC. Translating it yields CASSSPLRGRANYGYTF. The entire variable domain, with the rest obtained from reference TRBV11-2 and TRBJ1-2, is as follows: EAGVAQSPRYKIIEKRQSVAFWCNPISGHATLYWYQQILGQGPKLLIQFQNNGVVDDSQLPKDRFSAERLKGVDSTLKIQPAKLEDSAVYLCASSSPLRGRANYGYTFGSGTRLTVV.

This clone was detected once. The chain joins TRBV9 to TRBJ1-1, with 7 bases fitting TRBD1. Germline CDR1 is SGDLS and CDR2 is YYNGEE. V gave up 5 bases and J gave up 7 bases; unmatched junction bases: 14. The CDR3 contains 15 residues. CDR3 residues: CASSPWGGQAGEAFF. The CDR3 nucleotides are TGTGCCAGCAGTCCCTGGGGCGGACAGGCCGGTGAAGCTTTCTTT.

The chain recombines TRBV11-1 with TRBJ1-1; D is perhaps TRBD1 (5 bases). V was shortened by 0 bases and J by 7 bases, with 9 bases between the two germline ends. CDR3 length equals 13 residues. Germline lookup yields CDR1 SGHAT and CDR2 FQDESV (reference sequence). CDR3 sequence (DNA): TGTGCCAGCAGCTTAGCGAGGGACGGTGAAGCTTTCTTT. Encoded protein: CASSLARDGEAFF. Combining the CDR3 with reference TRBV11-1 and TRBJ1-1 gives the whole variable domain EAEVAQSPRYKITEKSQAVAFWCDPISGHATLYWYRQILGQGPELLVQFQDESVVDDSQLPKDRFSAERLKGVDSTLKIQPAELGDSAMYLCASSLARDGEAFFGQGTRLTVV.

Only one count was recorded for this clone. The chain recombines TRBV7-8 with TRBJ1-1, with D maybe TRBD1 (5 bases). Per the germline V gene, CDR1 is SGHVS and CDR2 is FQNEAQ. V lost 4 bases to trimming and J lost 2 bases, with 11 bases between them. The CDR3 totals 14 residues. The CDR3 DNA follows: TGTGCCAGCAGCTCCAGGGCAGGAAACACTGAAGCTTTCTTT. Translated, it gives CASSSRAGNTEAFF.

This clone has a handful of counts. The chain combines TRBV30 with TRBJ2-7; TRBD1 matches at 9 bases. The CDR3 covers 14 residues. Losses at the gene ends were 2 bases for V and 4 bases for J; bases not matched to a gene: 6. CDR1 is GTSNPN, CDR2 SVGIG, per germline (reference sequence). CDR3 sequence reads: CAWSPVGTGYEQYF. The DNA of the CDR3 is TGTGCCTGGAGTCCCGTCGGGACAGGGTACGAGCAGTACTTC.

This clone is a singleton in its sample. The chain employs TRBV6-1 and TRBJ2-1; 7 nucleotides agree with TRBD2. J gave up 10 bases and V 0 bases, and 12 bases lay outside the gene matches. The CDR3 runs to 16 residues. Germline CDR1 is MNHNS and CDR2 is SASEGT. CDR3 amino acids: CASSEAGLPPNEEQFF. Written as DNA, the CDR3 is TGTGCCAGCAGTGAAGCGGGACTACCTCCTAATGAAGAGCAGTTCTTC.

This rearrangement joins TRBV6-5 to TRBJ2-7; the match to TRBD1 covers 9 bases. The germline V gene has CDR1 MNHEY and CDR2 SVGAGI. The V and J ends lost 6 bases and 2 bases, in that order; junction bases with no gene match: 8. The CDR3 length is 15 residues. CDR3 in DNA: TGTGCCAGCAGGGTGACAGGGGGGCCCCCCTACGAGCAGTACTTC. It translates to CASRVTGGPPYEQYF.

The J gene is TRBJ2-7, the V gene TRBV7-9, with D maybe TRBD1 (6 bases). V lost 5 bases and J lost 2, with 16 bases in between. CDR1 and CDR2 (germline): SEHNR, FQNEAQ (reference sequence). The CDR3 length is 15 residues. The CDR3 region has the DNA TGTGCCAGCAGCAGCGGACAGCTACTCACCTACGAGCAGTACTTC. Translation: CASSSGQLLTYEQYF.

The rearrangement links TRBV9 to TRBJ2-2; TRBD2 agrees at 7 bases. The CDR3 loop spans 16 amino acids. Losses at the gene ends were 0 bases for V and 0 bases for J; bases not matched to a gene: 2. The V gene's germline CDR1 is SGDLS and CDR2 YYNGEE. The CDR3 sequence is CASSVGGGPNTGELFF. In DNA form, the CDR3 reads TGTGCCAGCAGCGTAGGGGGGGGACCGAACACCGGGGAGCTGTTTTTT.

The CDR3 sequence: CASSSDFTDTQYF. In DNA form, the CDR3 reads TGTGCCAGCAGTTCCGATTTCACAGATACGCAGTATTTT. The gene calls are TRBV7-6 and TRBJ2-3; D unclear. Germline V gives CDR1 SGHVS, CDR2 FNYEAQ. Between the trimmed V and J ends, which lost 6 bases and 2 bases, there was a span of 9 bases. The CDR3 has 13 residues.

This chain connects TRBV4-1 to TRBJ2-7, with 10 nucleotides matching TRBD2. Germline CDR1 is MGHRA and CDR2 is YSYEKL. J was trimmed by 3 bases and V by 1 base; bases with no gene match: 6. The CDR3 totals 16 residues. As DNA, the CDR3 is TGCGCCAGCAGCCAAGTTGAAGCGGGGGGGAACTACGAGCAGTACTTC. Amino acids: CASSQVEAGGNYEQYF.

The DNA of the CDR3 is TGTGCCAGCAGTGAGGGGACACGCGGAAACACCATATATTTT. This codes for CASSEGTRGNTIYF. The J gene is TRBJ1-3, the V gene TRBV6-1, with D tentatively TRBD1 (6 bases). Trimming pared 3 bases from V and 4 bases from J, leaving 10 bases between. The CDR3 contains 14 residues. Germline loops: CDR1 MNHNS, CDR2 SASEGT.

This chain links TRBV11-2 with TRBJ1-1, with 7 bases identical to TRBD1. V dropped 2 bases and J dropped 7; count of bases not matched to a gene: 10. The CDR3 contains 15 residues. Germline values: CDR1 SGHAT, CDR2 FQNNGV. CDR3 coding DNA: TGTGCCAGCAGCTTATACAAGGGACAGCGTTTTGAAGCTTTCTTT. This codes for CASSLYKGQRFEAFF.

This chain joins TRBV29-1 and TRBJ2-1, with D possibly being TRBD2 (5 bases). Germline values: CDR1 SQVTM, CDR2 ANQGSEA. Trimming removed 3 bases from V and 8 bases from J, with 20 bases in between. The CDR3 has 15 amino acids. The CDR3 nucleotides are TGCAGCGTTGAGCCGACTCTGAAGGAGGAGTATGAGCAGTTCTTC. Its translation is CSVEPTLKEEYEQFF.

With respect to this clone: At one of its ends the junction is not consistent with the germline gene, which may arise from a read error. The chain employs TRBV30 and TRBJ1-1; D is unresolved. The CDR3 loop spans 12 amino acids. The germline V gene has CDR1 GTSNPN and CDR2 SVGIG (reference sequence). In nucleotides, the CDR3 is TGTGCCTGGAGTGCTGGGGATACCTGGGAGGACTTT. Residues: CAWSAGDTWEDF.

The sample holds one count of this clone. The chain couples TRBV11-3 to TRBJ1-1, with D uncertain. Germline values: CDR1 SGHNT, CDR2 YENEEA. The CDR3 has 12 amino acids. Trimming removed 10 bases from V and 3 bases from J, with 12 bases in between. The chain's CDR3 is CATPTRHTEAFF. The CDR3 DNA follows: TGTGCCACCCCCACGAGACACACTGAAGCTTTCTTT.

The chain links TRBV19 to TRBJ2-2; 13 bases line up with TRBD2. The CDR3 totals 20 residues. With V trimmed by 3 bases and J by 0 bases, 10 bases remained unmatched. Germline V gene data show CDR1 as LNHDA and CDR2 as SQIVND (reference sequence). As DNA, the CDR3 is TGTGCCAGTAGTATCCTTTCAAAGACTAGCGGGGGGACGAACACCGGGGAGCTGTTTTTT. This sequence encodes CASSILSKTSGGTNTGELFF. The complete variable domain, with remaining parts taken from reference TRBV19 and TRBJ2-2, reads DGGITQSPKYLFRKEGQNVTLSCEQNLNHDAMYWYRQDPGQGLRLIYYSQIVNDFQKGDIAEGYSVSREKKESFPLTVTSAQKNPTAFYLCASSILSKTSGGTNTGELFFGEGSRLTVL.

The rearrangement uses TRBV29-1 and TRBJ2-7; no reliable D call. The CDR3 has 14 residues. Trimming removed 0 bases at V and 5 bases at J, with 14 bases between. Germline V gene sequence: CDR1 SQVTM, CDR2 ANQGSEA. CDR3 residues: CSVEDRKGDNEQYF. CDR3 DNA: TGCAGCGTTGAAGATCGAAAGGGTGATAACGAGCAGTACTTC.

The chain joins TRBV7-9 to TRBJ2-2; 14 bases match TRBD2. This CDR3 comprises 17 residues. The germline CDR1 and CDR2 sequences are SEHNR and FQNEAQ (reference sequence). Trimming took 5 bases from V and 6 from J; bases not matched to a gene: 8. The CDR3 bases are TGTGCCAGCAGCCTGACTAGCGGGGGGGCCAGCGCCGGGGAGCTGTTTTTT. Protein sequence: CASSLTSGGASAGELFF. Using reference TRBV7-9 and TRBJ2-2 for the parts outside the CDR3, the full variable domain is DTGVSQNPRHKITKRGQNVTFRCDPISEHNRLYWYRQTLGQGPEFLTYFQNEAQLEKSRLLSDRFSAERPKGSFSTLEIQRTEQGDSAMYLCASSLTSGGASAGELFFGEGSRLTVL.

The chain combines TRBV5-6 with TRBJ2-3; 16 nucleotides agree with TRBD2. The CDR3 totals 16 residues. The germline V gene has CDR1 SGHDT and CDR2 YYEEEE. V was clipped by 4 bases and J by 7 bases; unmatched bases: 6. The CDR3 here is CASSPGLAGGEHTQYF. CDR3 sequence (DNA): TGTGCCAGCAGCCCGGGACTAGCGGGGGGGGAACATACGCAGTATTTT.

The V call is TRBV6-5, the J call TRBJ1-1, with D possibly being TRBD1 (5 bases). V lost 0 bases, J lost 2 bases, and 7 bases lay in between. CDR3 length: 14 residues. Germline V lookup: CDR1 MNHEY, CDR2 SVGAGI. The CDR3, as DNA: TGTGCCAGCAGTTACTCCAGGGCAAACACTGAAGCTTTCTTT. Translation gives CASSYSRANTEAFF.

This chain connects TRBV5-4 to TRBJ2-7; the match to TRBD1 covers 11 bases. The germline V gene encodes CDR1 SGHNT and CDR2 YYREEE (reference sequence). With 4 bases clipped from V and 4 bases from J, the junction kept 4 bases outside the gene matches. The CDR3 has 14 amino acids. CDR3 region: CASSQGQGAYEQYF. In DNA form, the CDR3 reads TGTGCCAGCAGCCAAGGACAGGGGGCTTACGAGCAGTACTTC.

V gene TRBV9 combines with J gene TRBJ2-6; a weak D match, TRBD1 (6 bases). This CDR3 comprises 15 residues. V was cut by 5 bases and J by 4 bases, with 13 bases left in between. Looked up from germline, CDR1 is SGDLS and CDR2 is YYNGEE. The CDR3 sequence: CASRIAGAGANVLTF. CDR3 sequence (DNA): TGTGCCAGCAGGATCGCAGGGGCCGGGGCCAACGTCCTGACTTTC.

The V gene is TRBV27, the J gene TRBJ1-1; 7 positions agree with TRBD1. V lost 8 bases, J lost 2 bases, and 5 bases stayed unmatched. The CDR3 is 13 residues long. Germline V gene lookup returns CDR1 MNHEY and CDR2 SMNVEV (reference sequence). CDR3 sequence: CASSIGGNTEAFF. The CDR3 DNA follows: TGTGCCAGCTCGATAGGGGGCAACACTGAAGCTTTCTTT.

The chain is built from TRBV10-3 and TRBJ2-1; 12 nucleotides agree with TRBD2. Germline trimming cut 3 bases from V and 6 bases from J; bases unmatched to any gene: 12. This CDR3 region has 18 residues. Germline CDR1 ENHRY, CDR2 SYGVKD. The CDR3 sequence: CAISELRASGGALNEQFF. The DNA for the CDR3 is TGTGCCATCAGTGAACTCCGTGCTAGCGGGGGGGCTCTCAATGAGCAGTTCTTC.

Only a few counts were recorded for this clone. The V and J genes are TRBV6-5 and TRBJ1-1; TRBD1 is a possible D gene (5 bases). V was trimmed by 7 bases and J by 3 bases, leaving 15 bases between them. The CDR3 covers 14 residues. The germline CDR1 and CDR2 sequences are MNHEY and SVGAGI. CDR3 amino acids: CASTGGPGDTEAFF. In nucleotides, the CDR3 is TGTGCCAGCACCGGGGGACCGGGGGACACTGAAGCTTTCTTT.

The CDR3 DNA reads as TGTGCCACCAGCAGAGATAGCGCAGATAATGAAAAACTGTTTTTT. Translating gives CATSRDSADNEKLFF. This chain uses TRBV15 with TRBJ1-4; unclear D gene. Between the trimmed V and J ends, which lost 0 bases and 4 bases, there was a span of 9 bases. Germline V gene sequence: CDR1 LNHNV, CDR2 YYDKDF (reference sequence). The CDR3 contains 15 residues.

V usage is TRBV6-6 and J usage is TRBJ2-7; D possibly corresponds to TRBD1 (6 bases). Germline loops: CDR1 MNHNY, CDR2 SVGAGI (reference sequence). Trimming removed 2 bases from V and 3 bases from J, with 11 bases in between. The CDR3 totals 14 residues. The CDR3 loop reads CASSYGGRGYEQYF. CDR3 bases: TGTGCCAGCAGTTACGGTGGCAGGGGCTACGAGCAGTACTTC.

This chain connects TRBV4-1 to TRBJ2-3, with TRBD1 matching over 7 bases. The germline V gene encodes CDR1 MGHRA and CDR2 YSYEKL. The CDR3 has 16 amino acids. The V gene end was trimmed by 4 bases and the J gene end by 3 bases; junction bases not matched to a gene: 10. CDR3 sequence: CASSRLTGMGTDTQYF. The CDR3 DNA reads as TGCGCCAGCAGCCGGTTGACAGGGATGGGTACAGATACGCAGTATTTT.

The V gene is TRBV30, the J gene TRBJ2-7; either TRBD1 or TRBD2 may supply D (6 bases each). V gave up 8 bases and J gave up 2 bases, with 13 bases separating them. The CDR3 consists of 12 residues. In germline, CDR1 is GTSNPN, CDR2 SVGIG (reference sequence). The CDR3 loop reads CARGGGTYEQYF. In nucleotides, the CDR3 is TGTGCCCGAGGAGGGGGGACCTACGAGCAGTACTTC.

This sequence joins TRBV9 and TRBJ2-3; TRBD1 might be the D (6 bases). Germline V gene data show CDR1 as SGDLS and CDR2 as YYNGEE. The ends were cut back, 3 bases at V and 1 base at J, with 12 bases in the middle. CDR3 length: 15 residues. In DNA form, the CDR3 reads TGTGCCAGCAGCGACAAGGGGGATGGCACAGATACGCAGTATTTT. The encoded protein is CASSDKGDGTDTQYF.

This clone was detected only once. The chain uses TRBV6-1 and TRBJ2-3, with 7 bases aligning to TRBD1. The trim removed 1 base at V and 5 bases at J, leaving 15 bases unmatched. The CDR3 runs to 18 residues. Germline CDR1 reads MNHNS; CDR2 reads SASEGT. The CDR3 region is CASSEEGEPQGIGDTQYF. In DNA form, the CDR3 reads TGTGCCAGCAGTGAAGAAGGAGAACCACAGGGGATTGGAGATACGCAGTATTTT.